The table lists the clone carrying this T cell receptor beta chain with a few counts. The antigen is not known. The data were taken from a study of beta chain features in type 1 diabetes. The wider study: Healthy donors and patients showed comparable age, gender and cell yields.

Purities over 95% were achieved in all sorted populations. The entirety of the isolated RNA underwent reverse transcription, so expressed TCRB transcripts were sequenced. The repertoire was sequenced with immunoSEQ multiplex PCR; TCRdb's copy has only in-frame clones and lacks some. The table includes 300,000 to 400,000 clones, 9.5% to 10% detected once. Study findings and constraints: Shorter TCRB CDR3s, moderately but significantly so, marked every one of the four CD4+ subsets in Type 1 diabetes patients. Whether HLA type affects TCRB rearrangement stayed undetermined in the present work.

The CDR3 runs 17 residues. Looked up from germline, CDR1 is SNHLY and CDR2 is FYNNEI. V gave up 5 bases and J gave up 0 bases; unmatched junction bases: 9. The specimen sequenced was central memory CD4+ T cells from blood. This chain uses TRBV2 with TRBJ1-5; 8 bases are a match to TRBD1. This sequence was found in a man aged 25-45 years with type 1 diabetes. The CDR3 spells CASSRDGQGVSNQPQHF. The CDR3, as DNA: TGTGCCAGCAGTAGAGATGGACAGGGTGTTAGCAATCAGCCCCAGCATTTT.